This T cell receptor beta chain originates from a study of T-cell reconstitution after alpha-beta-depleted transplantation in children. This clonotype was seen a handful of times. Germline loops: CDR1 SQVTM, CDR2 ANQGSEA. V gave up 4 bases and J gave up 7 bases, with 13 bases separating them. The CDR3 runs 12 residues. The TCRbeta library incorporated unique molecular identifiers. TCRdb analysed the PCR reads with MiXCR anew, one entry per CDR3 protein. Among about 980,000 distinct CDR3 sequences listed, about 29% were seen once. The sequences come from PBMCs, mostly from graft donor cells, collected 360 days after TCRalphabeta/CD19-depleted stem cell transplant. The sequence was obtained from a boy younger than two who had a stem cell transplant for SCID, so the T cells may come from the graft donor. This chain links TRBV29-1 with TRBJ1-1; D perhaps matches TRBD1 (6 bases). The CDR3 DNA reads as TGCAGCGTTGTGGGGGCCGGGGGTGAAGCTTTCTTT. Residues: CSVVGAGGEAFF.